This is a list of T cell receptor beta chains from one sample in a study of T cells in Graves' hyperthyroidism and ophthalmopathy. TCRdb used MiXCR to reprocess the multiplex PCR reads, holding one entry per CDR3 protein. The data contain a few hundred thousand distinct CDR3 sequences, 15% to 19% of them singletons. The specimen was blood. These TCRs come from a woman between 18 and 30 years old with Graves' hyperthyroidism that later progressed to Graves' ophthalmopathy. CDR3s leave out the opening cysteine and the closing phenylalanine or tryptophan.

v_call: TRBV27; j_call: TRBJ1-4; cdr3_aa: ASSLSEQPSTNEKLF
v_call: TRBV10-3; j_call: TRBJ2-3; cdr3_aa: AIRGLEGDTQY
v_call: TRBV6-1; j_call: TRBJ1-5; cdr3_aa: ASSEGWTGFSNQPQH
v_call: TRBV27; j_call: TRBJ2-1; cdr3_aa: ASSETSSLGNEQF
v_call: TRBV5-4; j_call: TRBJ2-1; cdr3_aa: ASSWWGRGLEGEQF
v_call: TRBV28; j_call: TRBJ1-2; cdr3_aa: ASSLGLRVYGYT
v_call: TRBV28; j_call: TRBJ1-3; cdr3_aa: ASSYAGSGNTIY
v_call: TRBV29-1; j_call: TRBJ2-1; cdr3_aa: SVETRERYNEQF
v_call: TRBV6-1; j_call: TRBJ1-3; cdr3_aa: ASSEAVGFSGNTIY
v_call: TRBV4-3; j_call: TRBJ2-4; cdr3_aa: ASSGQGAVKNIQY
v_call: TRBV20-1; j_call: TRBJ1-2; cdr3_aa: SARRDRAVGYT
v_call: TRBV3-1; j_call: TRBJ1-2; cdr3_aa: ASSQTGAPENGYT
v_call: TRBV28; j_call: TRBJ2-3; cdr3_aa: ATTFRGGSPTNTQY
v_call: TRBV7-2; j_call: TRBJ2-6; cdr3_aa: ASTHWRASGANVLT
v_call: TRBV18; j_call: TRBJ2-1; cdr3_aa: ASSPWGQGDRNEQF
v_call: TRBV19; j_call: TRBJ1-5; cdr3_aa: ASSPTGPINQPQH
v_call: TRBV9; j_call: TRBJ2-2; cdr3_aa: ASSAWASGILNTGELF
v_call: TRBV5-1; j_call: TRBJ2-7; cdr3_aa: ASSFGLGRSYEQY
v_call: TRBV10-3; j_call: TRBJ2-1; cdr3_aa: AISWGKGLFNNEQF
v_call: TRBV20-1; j_call: TRBJ2-3; cdr3_aa: NVGKGQVFDTQY
v_call: TRBV13; j_call: TRBJ1-2; cdr3_aa: ASSWTESIYGYT
v_call: TRBV6-1; j_call: TRBJ2-3; cdr3_aa: ASSRQGAVVDTQY
v_call: TRBV29-1; j_call: TRBJ2-7; cdr3_aa: SVEVSGTSGYEQY
v_call: TRBV28; j_call: TRBJ1-1; cdr3_aa: AGAKIGADEAF
v_call: TRBV6-1; j_call: TRBJ2-7; cdr3_aa: ATRGVYYEQY
v_call: TRBV7-6; j_call: TRBJ1-6; cdr3_aa: ASSLRRQGGNSPLH
v_call: TRBV5-1; j_call: TRBJ1-1; cdr3_aa: ASSFGQGARTEAF
v_call: TRBV28; j_call: TRBJ2-2; cdr3_aa: ASSFQLGDWNTGELF
v_call: TRBV12-3/TRBV12-4; j_call: TRBJ2-1; cdr3_aa: ASMFLASGMYNEQF
v_call: TRBV7-8; j_call: TRBJ2-1; cdr3_aa: ASSLQQFVRVVLDTAPSEQF
v_call: TRBV6-5; j_call: TRBJ1-6; cdr3_aa: ASSYSGTGNNSPLH
v_call: TRBV28; j_call: TRBJ2-7; cdr3_aa: ASSSDHSEQY
v_call: TRBV24-1; j_call: TRBJ2-2; cdr3_aa: ATSDLVLTGELF
v_call: TRBV6-2/TRBV6-3; j_call: TRBJ2-7; cdr3_aa: ASSSRMGGRIYEQY
v_call: TRBV15; j_call: TRBJ1-5; cdr3_aa: ATEDAYSNQPQH
v_call: TRBV27; j_call: TRBJ2-1; cdr3_aa: ASSLEGTTYNEQF
v_call: TRBV9; j_call: TRBJ2-7; cdr3_aa: ASSVENRRGEQY
v_call: TRBV28; j_call: TRBJ2-3; cdr3_aa: ASSSRTSGSPLHTQY
v_call: TRBV5-1; j_call: TRBJ1-5; cdr3_aa: ASSRDGSNQPQH
v_call: TRBV28; j_call: TRBJ1-4; cdr3_aa: ASSPRTGTNEKLF
v_call: TRBV5-1; j_call: TRBJ2-7; cdr3_aa: ASSMEPSGFLTYEQY
v_call: TRBV28; j_call: TRBJ2-6; cdr3_aa: ASGFSGANVLT
v_call: TRBV27; j_call: TRBJ2-1; cdr3_aa: ASSQLSGRAGNEQF
v_call: TRBV10-1; j_call: TRBJ2-6; cdr3_aa: ASSESRAGRTGANVLT
v_call: TRBV6-7; j_call: TRBJ1-5; cdr3_aa: ASSYSGLETNQPQH
v_call: TRBV7-9; j_call: TRBJ1-1; cdr3_aa: ASSLYRQGKMGTEAF
v_call: TRBV28; j_call: TRBJ1-2; cdr3_aa: ASSPPGQGAGYGYT
v_call: TRBV2; j_call: TRBJ2-3; cdr3_aa: ASNGGTDTKY
v_call: TRBV7-9; j_call: TRBJ2-5; cdr3_aa: ASSPRTSQETQY
v_call: TRBV3-1; j_call: TRBJ1-4; cdr3_aa: ASRKGLCRKLF
v_call: TRBV7-9; j_call: TRBJ1-2; cdr3_aa: ASSLEGQGNYGYT
v_call: TRBV7-2; j_call: TRBJ2-1; cdr3_aa: AISGGVGGSTAEQF
v_call: TRBV12-3/TRBV12-4; j_call: TRBJ2-3; cdr3_aa: AITGGADTQY
v_call: TRBV20-1; j_call: TRBJ1-1; cdr3_aa: SARGQLSTEAF
v_call: TRBV7-2; j_call: TRBJ2-7; cdr3_aa: ASSLGWDRVYEQY
v_call: TRBV4-1; j_call: TRBJ1-2; cdr3_aa: ASSQGIYGYT
v_call: TRBV2; j_call: TRBJ2-7; cdr3_aa: ASSKQGSYEQY
v_call: TRBV7-2; j_call: TRBJ1-2; cdr3_aa: ASSLYSSGGYT
v_call: TRBV28; j_call: TRBJ1-4; cdr3_aa: ASRIAGTGVMEKLF
v_call: TRBV3-1; j_call: TRBJ1-1; cdr3_aa: ASSQSALTEAF